This entry features one T cell receptor (beta chain) sequence. The record originates from a study of PD-L1 blockade in urothelial cancer. Study overall: Patients arrived having already received 0 to 3 prior chemotherapy regimens. Analyzed time points were 3 weeks (second dose) and 6 weeks after therapy began. Blood gave a median about 150,000 T cells.

With V trimmed by 3 bases and J by 5 bases, 1 base remained unmatched. Germline V gene sequence: CDR1 SGHRS, CDR2 YFSETQ. This CDR3 contains 12 residues. Libraries were prepared by immunoSEQ multiplex PCR; TCRdb keeps only in-frame clonotypes and omits some of them. Among tens of thousands of clones listed, roughly four fifths were seen once. This specimen was PBMCs, taken around atezolizumab (anti-PD-L1) treatment. This sequence was found in a man aged 65-85 years with urothelial cancer. This chain joins TRBV5-1 and TRBJ2-7; 8 positions match TRBD1. The CDR3 coding sequence is TGCGCCAGCAGCTCGACAGGGGACGAGCAGTACTTC. It translates to CASSSTGDEQYF.